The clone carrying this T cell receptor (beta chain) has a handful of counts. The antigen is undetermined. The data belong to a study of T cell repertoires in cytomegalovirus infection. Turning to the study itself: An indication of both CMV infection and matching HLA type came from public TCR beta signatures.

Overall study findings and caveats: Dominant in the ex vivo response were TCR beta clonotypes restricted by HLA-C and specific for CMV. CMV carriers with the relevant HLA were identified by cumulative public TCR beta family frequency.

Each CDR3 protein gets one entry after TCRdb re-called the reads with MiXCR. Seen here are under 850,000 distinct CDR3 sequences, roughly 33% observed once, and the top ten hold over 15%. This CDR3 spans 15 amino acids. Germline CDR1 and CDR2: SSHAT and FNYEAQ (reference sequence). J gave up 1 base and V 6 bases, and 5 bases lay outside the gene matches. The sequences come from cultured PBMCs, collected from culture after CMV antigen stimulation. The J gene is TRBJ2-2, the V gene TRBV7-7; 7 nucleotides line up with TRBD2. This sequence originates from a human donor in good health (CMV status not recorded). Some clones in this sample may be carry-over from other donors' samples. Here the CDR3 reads CASSRSGVNTGELFF. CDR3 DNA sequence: TGTGCCAGCAGTCGAAGCGGGGTGAACACCGGGGAGCTGTTTTTT.